This T cell receptor (beta chain) was documented in a study of blood T cell repertoires in COVID-19. As handled by the study authors: Amplified reference gene primers provided the basis for estimating nucleated cell counts. TCRdb's copy holds only in-frame clones and misses some; the assay was immunoSEQ multiplex PCR. D and trimming were read from the DNA, whereas the V and J calls and clone size are those reported in that table. The data show roughly 120,000 clones, about 88% seen once. Germline values: CDR1 SQVTM, CDR2 ANQGSEA. V gave up 6 bases and J gave up 5 bases, with 15 bases separating them. The CDR3 extends over 13 amino acids.

This receptor was identified in a man aged 35 to 55 with acute or convalescent COVID-19. The chain couples TRBV29-1 to TRBJ2-3, with D perhaps TRBD1 (6 bases). Sequenced input: peripheral blood. DNA of the CDR3: TGCAGCGTCGCAGGGGCCACCGTAGATACGCAGTATTTT. Amino acid sequence: CSVAGATVDTQYF.